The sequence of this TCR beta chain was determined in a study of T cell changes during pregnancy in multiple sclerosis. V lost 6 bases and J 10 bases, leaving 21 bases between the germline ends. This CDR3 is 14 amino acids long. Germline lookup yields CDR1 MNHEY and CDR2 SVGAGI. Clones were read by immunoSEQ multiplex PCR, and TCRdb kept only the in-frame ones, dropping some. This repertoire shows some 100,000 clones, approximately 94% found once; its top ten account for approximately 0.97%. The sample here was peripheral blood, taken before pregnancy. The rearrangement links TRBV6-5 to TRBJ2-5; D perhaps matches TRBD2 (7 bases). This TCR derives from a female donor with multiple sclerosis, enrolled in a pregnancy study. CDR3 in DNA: TGTGCCAGCAGGGACGGGACACGGGGGGTGAGCCAGTACTTC. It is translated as CASRDGTRGVSQYF.